The clone carrying this TCR beta chain was detected only a few times. This specimen belongs to a study of yellow fever vaccine responses in identical twins. This CDR3 has 11 amino acids. V was clipped by 10 bases and J by 8 bases, with 12 bases between them. Germline V gene sequence: CDR1 SNHLY, CDR2 FYNNEI. TCRdb redid the calling of the RT-PCR reads with MiXCR, one entry per CDR3 protein. The sample holds 35,000 or so distinct CDR3 sequences, less than 70% seen once. This TCR derives from a woman aged 18-30 years who received the yellow fever vaccine. This chain connects TRBV2 to TRBJ2-1, with D perhaps matching TRBD2 (5 bases). Sample: T cells from blood (PBMCs), unsorted or a sorted subset (not recorded which), taken before or after yellow fever vaccination (not recorded which). The CDR3 region is CANNNGDEQFF. CDR3 nucleotide sequence: TGTGCCAACAATAACGGGGATGAGCAGTTCTTC.